This T cell receptor (beta chain) stems from a study of blood T cell repertoires in COVID-19 (dated by TCRdb to 2018 to 2020). About the full investigation: The collaborator samples originated in the United States, Italy and Spain and spanned the acute and convalescent phases of COVID-19. Where HLA class I and class II types were available, the types were taken from metadata supplied by the sample provider, not from assay-based typing. Samples came from the ongoing ImmuneRACE study (first 160 participants) plus 1,254 subjects from 6 global collaborators. Sample metadata almost always included a de-identified subject ID, COVID-19 status, age in years and sex. The material from the prospective study consisted of cDNA or gDNA derived from T cells, B-cell-depleted T cells, or PBMCs. Subjects who had been exposed to COVID-19, were actively infected with it, or had recovered from it provided the deeply sampled blood TCRbeta repertoires that made up the dataset. The repertoires were released in a freely available public database meant as a resource for research on the immune response to SARS-CoV-2. Study-level results and caveats: The amount of clinical and demographic metadata varied by source and participant and was provided uncurated.

Worth noting for this clone: The antigen it binds to is not known. The input lacks base qualities; no much larger clone sits a single base away.

The trim is 3 bases for V and 4 bases for J, with a gap of 7 bases between the germline ends. From the cysteine through the phenylalanine, the CDR3 covers 13 amino acids. Just the 39-base CDR3 DNA is kept, in frame starting at base 1. The immunoSEQ Assay, a bias-controlled multiplex PCR, was used to amplify TCRbeta CDR3 regions from genomic DNA. As for how the authors treated the data: Nucleated cell counts per sample were estimated from amplification of reference gene primers within the assay. To quantify the absolute abundance of each unique TCRbeta CDR3 rearrangement, sequence reads were collapsed and filtered. Productive Simpson clonality was computed per sample as the square root of Simpson's diversity index over productive rearrangements. TCRdb mirrors the immuneACCESS table, restricted to in-frame sequences. Some clones are absent from its copies; in checked studies, under half trace to an unresolved V gene, and the reason for the others is unknown. V, J and clone size are those of that table, while D and trimming were read from the DNA. Counted in this sample were around 27,000 clones; over 85% of them appeared once. Clones ranked in the top ten supply 3.5% to 5% of the sample.

Each collaborating institution followed its own protocols to collect whole blood in K2EDTA tubes. For TCRbeta analysis, collaborators shipped samples as frozen whole blood, isolated PBMCs, or DNA extracted from either of those sample types. The chain couples TRBV12-3 or TRBV12-4 to TRBJ1-3, with the D gene too uncertain to name. The TCR was taken from a human donor with active COVID-19. The donor label of this sample is uncertain. Sequencing was performed on peripheral blood. The DNA is TGTGCCAGCAGTTTGTACAGAGGAAACACCATATATTTT. It translates as CASSLYRGNTIYF.